This TCR beta chain was retrieved from a study of radiotherapy plus CTLA-4 blockade in lung cancer. Study background: Patients showed objective responses in about 20% of cases and disease control in under 35%. Regarding the study as a whole: Reported findings show early blood T cell clone dynamics, with interferon-beta, best predicted response. Subsequent to radiotherapy plus ipilimumab, tumor-derived TCR clones underwent expansion in blood.

Trimming removed 5 bases at V and 1 base at J, with 14 bases between. The CDR3 extends over 15 amino acids. CDR1 and CDR2 (germline): MNHEY, SMNVEV (reference sequence). Method: immunoSEQ multiplex PCR; TCRdb's copy keeps in-frame clones and lacks some. The table lists about 51,000 clones, 65% to 85% of them singletons, with around 2.5% in the top ten. As regards this clone: Its antigen is not identified.

The origin of this receptor is a human donor with non-small cell lung cancer whose response to radiotherapy plus ipilimumab could not be evaluated. The sample was peripheral blood, taken from a patient treated with radiotherapy plus ipilimumab. This chain connects TRBV27 to TRBJ1-1, with no clear D. The CDR3 is CASSGLSPWNTEAFF. The CDR3, as DNA: TGTGCCAGCAGTGGTCTATCCCCCTGGAACACTGAAGCTTTCTTT.